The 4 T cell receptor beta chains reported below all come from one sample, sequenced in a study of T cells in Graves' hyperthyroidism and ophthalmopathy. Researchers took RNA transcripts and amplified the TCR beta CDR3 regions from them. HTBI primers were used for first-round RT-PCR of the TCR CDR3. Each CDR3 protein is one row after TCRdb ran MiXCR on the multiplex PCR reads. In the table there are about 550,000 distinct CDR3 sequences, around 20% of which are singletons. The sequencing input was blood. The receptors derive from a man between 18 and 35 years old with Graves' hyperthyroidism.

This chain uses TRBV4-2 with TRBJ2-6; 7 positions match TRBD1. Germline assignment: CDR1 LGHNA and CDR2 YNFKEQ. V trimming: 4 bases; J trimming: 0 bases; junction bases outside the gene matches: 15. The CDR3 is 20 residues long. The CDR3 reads CASSPEGWDRKSSGANVLTF. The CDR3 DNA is TGTGCCAGCAGCCCTGAGGGTTGGGACAGAAAATCCTCTGGGGCCAACGTCCTGACTTTC.

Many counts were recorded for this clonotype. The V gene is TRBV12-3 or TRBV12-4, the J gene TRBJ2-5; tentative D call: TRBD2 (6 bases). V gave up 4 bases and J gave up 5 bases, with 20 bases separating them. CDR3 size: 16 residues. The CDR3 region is CASSSGGLPGDETQYF. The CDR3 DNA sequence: TGTGCCAGCAGTTCTGGGGGACTCCCCGGCGACGAGACCCAGTACTTC.

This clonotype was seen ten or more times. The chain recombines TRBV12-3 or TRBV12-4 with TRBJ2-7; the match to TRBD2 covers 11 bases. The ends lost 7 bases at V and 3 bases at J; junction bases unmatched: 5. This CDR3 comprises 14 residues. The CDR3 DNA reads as TGTGCCAGCAAGGCTAGCGGGGGGCACTACGAGCAGTACTTC. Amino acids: CASKASGGHYEQYF.

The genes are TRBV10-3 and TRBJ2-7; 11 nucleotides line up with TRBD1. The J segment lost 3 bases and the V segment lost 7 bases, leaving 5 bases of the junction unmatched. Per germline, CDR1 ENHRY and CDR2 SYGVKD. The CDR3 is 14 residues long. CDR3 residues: CAIKTGTGGYEQYF. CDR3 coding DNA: TGTGCCATCAAAACCGGGACAGGGGGCTACGAGCAGTACTTC.